These T cell receptor beta chains were read from a single sample in a study of CD4 T cells in relation to SARS-CoV-2 and coronaviruses. Assay: immunoSEQ multiplex PCR; the TCRdb copy retains only in-frame clones and omits some. This table holds under 90,000 clones, 85% to 95% found once. The sequenced sample was naive CD4+ T cells from PBMCs. Every receptor here comes from a human donor in good health. CDR3s include the opening cysteine and the closing phenylalanine or tryptophan. The order of the fields is V gene, clone size, J gene, D gene, CDR3 DNA, CDR3 protein. The D gene is left open where the match is weak. Clone size appears in some rows only: once, few, many, or a class for an expanded clone.

TRBV9	NA	TRBJ1-5	TRBD1	TGTGCCAGCAGCGCCGGGACAGGATTTAATCAGCCCCAGCATTTT	CASSAGTGFNQPQHF
TRBV5-1	NA	TRBJ2-1	NA	TGCGCCAGCAGCTTGGAGGGTAGAGACTACAATGAGCAGTTCTTC	CASSLEGRDYNEQFF
TRBV6-1	NA	TRBJ2-3	NA	TGTGCCAGCAAGCTTACGGGGACAGATACGCAGTATTTT	CASKLTGTDTQYF
TRBV28	NA	TRBJ1-1	NA	TGTGCCAGCAGAACAACAGTGAACACTGAAGCTTTCTTT	CASRTTVNTEAFF
TRBV27	NA	TRBJ1-3	TRBD1	TGTGCCAGCAGTCCCCGGACAGGCGTCTCTGGAAACACCATATATTTT	CASSPRTGVSGNTIYF
TRBV28	NA	TRBJ1-1	NA	TGTGCCAGCACCACATCTGGCACTGAAGCTTTCTTT	CASTTSGTEAFF
TRBV19	NA	TRBJ2-3	NA	TGTGCCAGTAGTTCACAGGGTGCAGATACGCAGTATTTT	CASSSQGADTQYF
TRBV5-1	NA	TRBJ2-7	TRBD2	TGCGCCAGCAGCATGACTAGCGGGAGATACGAGCAGTACTTC	CASSMTSGRYEQYF
TRBV6-5	NA	TRBJ1-1	TRBD1	TGTGCCAGCAATAGGGACAGTCAACTGTGGACTGAAGCTTTCTTT	CASNRDSQLWTEAFF
TRBV21-1	NA	TRBJ2-4	NA	TGTGCCATGAAGGACAAGGGAACCAAAAACATTCAGTACTTC	CAMKDKGTKNIQYF
TRBV19	NA	TRBJ2-2	NA	TGTGCCAGTAGTATCAGGGCAGGGTGGACCGGGGAGCTGTTTTTT	CASSIRAGWTGELFF
TRBV7-3	NA	TRBJ2-5	NA	TGTGCCAGCAGCTTAACTGGAACCCAAGAGACCCAGTACTTC	CASSLTGTQETQYF
TRBV7-8	NA	TRBJ1-5	NA	TGTGCCAGCAGCCGCCAAGGCACGGATCAGCCCCAGCATTTT	CASSRQGTDQPQHF
TRBV19	NA	TRBJ1-1	TRBD1	TGTGCCAGTGTGGACAGGTCTTACACTGAAGCTTTCTTT	CASVDRSYTEAFF
TRBV28	few	TRBJ2-1	NA	TGTGCCAGCAGCCCCAGCTCCTACAATGAGCAGTTCTTC	CASSPSSYNEQFF
TRBV27	NA	TRBJ1-4	NA	TGTGCCAGCAGTTTAGAGTGGGGTCGGGGTGAAAAACTGTTTTTT	CASSLEWGRGEKLFF
TRBV2	few	TRBJ1-2	TRBD1	TGTGCCACCTTGGGACAGGGAAACTATGGCTACACCTTC	CATLGQGNYGYTF
TRBV19	NA	TRBJ1-5	TRBD1	TGTGCCAGTAGTATCACAGGGGATAATCAGCCCCAGCATTTT	CASSITGDNQPQHF
TRBV28	NA	TRBJ1-2	NA	TGTGCCAGCAGTCCTCGGGCAGCCTATGGCTACACCTTC	CASSPRAAYGYTF
TRBV6-5	once	TRBJ1-3	NA	TGTGCCAGTGAAGGGTTCTCTGGAAACACCATATATTTT	CASEGFSGNTIYF